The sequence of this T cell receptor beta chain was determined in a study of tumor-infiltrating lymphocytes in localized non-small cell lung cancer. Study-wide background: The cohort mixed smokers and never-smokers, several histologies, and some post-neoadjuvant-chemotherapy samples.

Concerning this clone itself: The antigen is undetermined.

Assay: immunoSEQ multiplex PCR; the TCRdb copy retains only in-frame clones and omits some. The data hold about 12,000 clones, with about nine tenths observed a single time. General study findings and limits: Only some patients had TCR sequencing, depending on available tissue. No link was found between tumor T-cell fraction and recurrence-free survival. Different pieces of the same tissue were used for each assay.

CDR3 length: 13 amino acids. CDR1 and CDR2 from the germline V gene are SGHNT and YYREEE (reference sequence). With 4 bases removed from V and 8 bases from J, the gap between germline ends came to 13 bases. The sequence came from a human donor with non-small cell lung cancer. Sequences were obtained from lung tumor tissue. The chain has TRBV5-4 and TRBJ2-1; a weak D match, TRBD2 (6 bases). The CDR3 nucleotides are TGTGCCAGCAGCCCCGAATGGGGGGATGAGCAGTTCTTC. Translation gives CASSPEWGDEQFF.